This T cell receptor (beta chain) is from a study of response to subunit inactivated influenza vaccine. A few counts support this clonotype. Its antigen is still unknown. V was clipped by 4 bases and J by 2 bases; unmatched bases: 7. Germline V gives CDR1 SGHDT, CDR2 YYEEEE. This CDR3 comprises 15 residues. Whole-study findings and limits: Authors suggested few new T cells are recruited by each seasonal influenza vaccination.

In TCRdb, the RT-PCR reads were re-called with MiXCR into one record per CDR3 protein. The sample contains about 300,000 distinct CDR3 sequences, 20% to 25% of which appear only once. The material was PBMCs from blood, obtained about 20 months after vaccination. This clonotype originated in a man aged 45 to 75 who received an inactivated influenza vaccine. The rearrangement uses TRBV5-6 and TRBJ1-1; 8 bases agree with TRBD1. CDR3 in DNA: TGTGCCAGCAGCGGGACAGGTAAAGCTAACACTGAAGCTTTCTTT. Its protein is CASSGTGKANTEAFF. Combining the CDR3 with reference TRBV5-6 and TRBJ1-1 gives the whole variable domain DAGVTQSPTHLIKTRGQQVTLRCSPKSGHDTVSWYQQALGQGPQFIFQYYEEEERQRGNFPDRFSGHQFPNYSSELNVNALLLGDSALYLCASSGTGKANTEAFFGQGTRLTVV.